The 4 T cell receptor beta chains below all came from one sample that was sequenced in a study of naive and memory T cell subsets. Both TRBC1 and TRBC2 were covered by a beta constant-region primer of two equimolar oligonucleotides. TCRdb re-analysed the UMI-ligation and nested PCR reads in MiXCR, keeping a single row per CDR3 protein. The table includes around 90,000 distinct CDR3 sequences, roughly 7% detected once. Source material: central memory CD4+ T cells from blood. The receptors here all came from a human donor in good health.

At least ten counts were recorded for this clonotype. The chain combines TRBV12-3 or TRBV12-4 with TRBJ1-5; D is possibly TRBD1 (5 bases). The CDR3 runs 14 residues. Trimming stripped 7 bases from V and 1 base from J, with 11 bases between. The CDR3 loop reads CASTAGGSNQPQHF. CDR3 DNA: TGTGCCAGCACCGCCGGGGGAAGCAATCAGCCCCAGCATTTT.

This chain connects TRBV20-1 to TRBJ1-5; D may be TRBD1 (6 bases). Trimming took 3 bases from V and 1 from J, leaving 13 bases between them. The germline gives CDR1 DFQATT, CDR2 SNEGSKA (reference sequence). The CDR3 runs 15 residues. In nucleotides, the CDR3 is TGCAGTGCTAGTGCCGGGGGGGCCAGCAATCAGCCCCAGCATTTT. It specifies CSASAGGASNQPQHF.

This chain links TRBV7-3 with TRBJ2-2, with 8 bases lining up with TRBD2. Unmatched junction bases numbered 6, after V lost 5 bases and J lost 7 bases. The CDR3 loop spans 14 amino acids. Looked up from germline, CDR1 is SGHTA and CDR2 is FQGTGA. The CDR3 sequence is CASSAGLVGGELFF. In nucleotides, the CDR3 is TGTGCCAGCAGCGCGGGACTAGTTGGCGGGGAGCTGTTTTTT.

The table lists this clonotype with many counts. CDR3 bases: TGCAGTGCTAGAGACCCGCGGGACTCCTCCGTTACGTACTTC. As protein: CSARDPRDSSVTYF. The chain links TRBV20-1 to TRBJ2-7, with D possibly matching TRBD2 (6 bases). Germline-derived CDR1 and CDR2 are DFQATT and SNEGSKA (reference sequence). This CDR3 has 14 residues. V lost 0 bases and J 12 bases, leaving 21 bases between the germline ends.